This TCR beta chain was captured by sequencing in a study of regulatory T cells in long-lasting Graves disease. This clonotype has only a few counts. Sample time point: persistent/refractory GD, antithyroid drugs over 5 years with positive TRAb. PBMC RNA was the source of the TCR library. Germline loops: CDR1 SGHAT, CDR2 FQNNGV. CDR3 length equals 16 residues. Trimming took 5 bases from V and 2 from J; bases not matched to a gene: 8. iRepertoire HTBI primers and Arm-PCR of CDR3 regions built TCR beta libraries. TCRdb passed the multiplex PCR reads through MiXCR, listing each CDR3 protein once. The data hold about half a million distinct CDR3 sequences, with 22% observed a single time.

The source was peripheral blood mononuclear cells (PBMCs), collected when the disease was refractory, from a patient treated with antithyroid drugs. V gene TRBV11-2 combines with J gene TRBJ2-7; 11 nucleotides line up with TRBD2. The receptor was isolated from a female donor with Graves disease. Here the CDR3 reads CASSAQLAGATYEQYF. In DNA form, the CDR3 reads TGTGCCAGCAGCGCCCAACTAGCGGGGGCTACCTACGAGCAGTACTTC.